One and the same sample provided the 10 T cell receptor beta chains below, sequenced in a study of cytomegalovirus exposure and HLA in healthy donors. Repertoires were generated with immunoSEQ multiplex PCR, while TCRdb's copy carries only in-frame clones and drops some. The table shows hundreds of thousands of clones, with more than 75% occurring only once. Sequenced input: PBMCs. These receptors were obtained from a woman aged 18-30 years in good health and CMV-seronegative.

The chain employs TRBV4-3 and TRBJ1-2, with a tentative D call TRBD1 (5 bases). The V and J ends lost 0 bases and 4 bases respectively, with 9 bases between them. Germline V lookup: CDR1 LGHNA, CDR2 YSLEER. This CDR3 has 14 amino acids. The CDR3 here is CASSQDRDRYGYTF. CDR3 DNA: TGCGCCAGCAGCCAAGACAGGGATCGCTATGGCTACACCTTC.

The sample holds a few counts of this clone. The chain recombines TRBV5-1 with TRBJ1-2; TRBD1 matches at 10 bases. This CDR3 comprises 14 residues. The junction had 3 bases not matched to a gene; V was cut back by 4 bases and J by 3 bases. Germline lookup yields CDR1 SGHRS and CDR2 YFSETQ. Here the CDR3 reads CASSPGTGDYGYTF. The CDR3 nucleotides read TGCGCCAGCAGCCCCGGGACAGGGGACTATGGCTACACCTTC.

J is TRBJ2-7 and V is TRBV9; TRBD2 matches 7 bases. Germline CDR1 reads SGDLS; CDR2 reads YYNGEE. The CDR3 sequence is 15 residues long. V shed 0 bases and J 2 bases; nucleotides not matched to a gene: 5. CDR3 nucleotides: TGTGCCAGCAGCGTAGGGCCTAGCGGAGCCTACGAGCAGTACTTC. This sequence encodes CASSVGPSGAYEQYF.

CDR3 residues: CASSFDLPRSGANVLTF. Here the CDR3 DNA reads TGTGCCAGCAGTTTCGATCTTCCGCGCTCTGGGGCCAACGTCCTGACTTTC. V and J are TRBV28 and TRBJ2-6; unclear D gene. The CDR3 is 17 amino acids. Trimming left V 3 bases short and J 0 bases short, with 12 bases between. Per the germline V gene, CDR1 is MDHEN and CDR2 is SYDVKM.

A remark on this clone: This specimen includes other DNA sequences encoding the same CDR3. The J gene is TRBJ2-5, the V gene TRBV2, with D unclear. CDR3 length equals 11 residues. Germline V CDR1 and CDR2: SNHLY, FYNNEI. V was clipped by 7 bases and J by 5 bases, with 8 bases between them. CDR3 residues: CASTGWETQYF. The CDR3 DNA sequence: TGTGCCAGCACCGGTTGGGAGACCCAGTACTTC.

This chain links TRBV7-3 with TRBJ2-1; TRBD2 agrees at 8 bases. With V trimmed by 3 bases and J by 15 bases, 7 bases remained unmatched. Per the germline V gene, CDR1 is SGHTA and CDR2 is FQGTGA. CDR3 length: 12 amino acids. CDR3 region: CASSFPGGMVFF. The CDR3 DNA reads TGTGCCAGCAGCTTTCCGGGAGGGATGGTGTTCTTC.

The chain joins TRBV2 to TRBJ1-1; possibly TRBD1 for D (6 bases). The CDR3 sequence is 15 residues long. The germline gives CDR1 SNHLY, CDR2 FYNNEI. V lost 1 base and J 1 base, leaving 10 bases between the germline ends. The CDR3 loop reads CASSEGRTANTEAFF. DNA for the CDR3: TGTGCCAGCAGTGAAGGGCGGACAGCGAACACTGAAGCTTTCTTT.

The rearrangement uses TRBV30 and TRBJ2-2; D may be TRBD2 (6 bases). CDR1 and CDR2 from the germline V gene are GTSNPN and SVGIG (reference sequence). CDR3 size: 15 residues. V was trimmed by 3 bases and J by 0 bases, leaving 11 bases between them. The chain's CDR3 is CAWSDGGTNTGELFF. Here the CDR3 DNA reads TGTGCCTGGAGCGACGGCGGGACGAACACCGGGGAGCTGTTTTTT.

This chain uses TRBV30 with TRBJ1-2, with a tentative D call TRBD1 (6 bases). Trimming pared 0 bases from V and 0 bases from J, leaving 11 bases between. Germline CDR1 is GTSNPN and CDR2 is SVGIG (reference sequence). CDR3 length: 15 residues. The CDR3 nucleotides read TGTGCCTGGAGTGTACATAAGGGGGCTAACTATGGCTACACCTTC. Translated, it gives CAWSVHKGANYGYTF.

This chain links TRBV5-1 with TRBJ2-7; D uncertain. The CDR3 is 14 residues long. Per the germline V gene, CDR1 is SGHRS and CDR2 is YFSETQ. V was pared by 2 bases and J by 2 bases, with 11 bases between. CDR3 residues: CASSLLLGTYEQYF. The CDR3 bases are TGCGCCAGCAGCTTATTGCTAGGCACCTACGAGCAGTACTTC.